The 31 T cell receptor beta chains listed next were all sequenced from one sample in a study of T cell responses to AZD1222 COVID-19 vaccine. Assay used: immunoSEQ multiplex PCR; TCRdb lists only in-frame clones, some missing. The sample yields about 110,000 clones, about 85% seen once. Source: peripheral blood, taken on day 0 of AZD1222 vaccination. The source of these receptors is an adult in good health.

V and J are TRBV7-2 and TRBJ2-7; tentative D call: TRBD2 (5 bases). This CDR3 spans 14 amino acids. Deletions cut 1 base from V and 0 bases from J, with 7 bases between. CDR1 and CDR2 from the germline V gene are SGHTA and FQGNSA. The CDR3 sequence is CASSLGRASYEQYF. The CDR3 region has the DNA TGTGCCAGCAGCTTAGGGCGGGCCTCCTACGAGCAGTACTTC.

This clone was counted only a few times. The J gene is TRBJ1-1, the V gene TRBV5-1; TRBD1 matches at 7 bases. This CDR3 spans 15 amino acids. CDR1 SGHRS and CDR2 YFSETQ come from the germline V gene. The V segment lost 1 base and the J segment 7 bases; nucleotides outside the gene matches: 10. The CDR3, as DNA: TGCGCCAGCAGCTTGAGTGGACAGGACTTCGATGAAGCTTTCTTT. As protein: CASSLSGQDFDEAFF. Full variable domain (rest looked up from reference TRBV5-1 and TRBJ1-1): KAGVTQTPRYLIKTRGQQVTLSCSPISGHRSVSWYQQTPGQGLQFLFEYFSETQRNKGNFPGRFSGRQFSNSRSEMNVSTLELGDSALYLCASSLSGQDFDEAFFGQGTRLTVV.

As DNA, the CDR3 is TGTGCCTGGAAATACCTGGGAAACACCATATATTTT. Amino acids: CAWKYLGNTIYF. The chain employs TRBV30 and TRBJ1-3, with D uncertain. The CDR3 has 12 residues. Trimming removed 4 bases at V and 4 bases at J, with 8 bases between. Germline V gene data show CDR1 as GTSNPN and CDR2 as SVGIG (reference sequence).

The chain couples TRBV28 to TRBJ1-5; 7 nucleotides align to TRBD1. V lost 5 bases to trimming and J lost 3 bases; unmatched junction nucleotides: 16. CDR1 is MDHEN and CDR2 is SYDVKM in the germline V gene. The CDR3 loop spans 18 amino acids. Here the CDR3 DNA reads TGTGCCAGCAGTCCCGTGAAAACAGGGGAAAGGGCCAATCAGCCCCAGCATTTT. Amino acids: CASSPVKTGERANQPQHF. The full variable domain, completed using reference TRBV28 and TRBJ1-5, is DVKVTQSSRYLVKRTGEKVFLECVQDMDHENMFWYRQDPGLGLRLIYFSYDVKMKEKGDIPEGYSVSREKKERFSLILESASTNQTSMYLCASSPVKTGERANQPQHFGDGTRLSIL.

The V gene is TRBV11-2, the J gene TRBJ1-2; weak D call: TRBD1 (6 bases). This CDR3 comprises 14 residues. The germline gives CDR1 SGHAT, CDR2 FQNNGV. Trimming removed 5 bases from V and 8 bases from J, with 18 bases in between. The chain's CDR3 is CASSGTGLSGGYTF. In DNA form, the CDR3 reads TGTGCCAGCAGCGGAACAGGGCTCAGTGGAGGCTACACCTTC.

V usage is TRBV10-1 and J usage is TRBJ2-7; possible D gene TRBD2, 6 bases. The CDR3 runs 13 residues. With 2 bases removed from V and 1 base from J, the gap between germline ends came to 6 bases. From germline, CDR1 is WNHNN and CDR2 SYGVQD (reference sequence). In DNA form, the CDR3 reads TGCGCCAGCAGTGAGGGACTATCCTACGAGCAGTACTTC. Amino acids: CASSEGLSYEQYF.

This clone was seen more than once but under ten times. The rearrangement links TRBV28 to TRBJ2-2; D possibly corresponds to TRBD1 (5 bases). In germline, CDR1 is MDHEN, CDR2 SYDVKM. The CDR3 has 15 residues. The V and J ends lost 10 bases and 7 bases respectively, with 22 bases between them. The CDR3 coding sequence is TGTGCCACCTATGAGCCAGGGTTATTCGGCGGGGAGCTGTTTTTT. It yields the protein CATYEPGLFGGELFF.

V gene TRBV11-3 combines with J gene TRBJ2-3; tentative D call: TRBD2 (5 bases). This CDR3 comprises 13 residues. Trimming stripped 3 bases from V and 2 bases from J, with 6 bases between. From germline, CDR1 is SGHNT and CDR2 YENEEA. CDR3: CASSLTNTDTQYF. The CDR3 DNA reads TGTGCCAGCAGCTTGACTAACACAGATACGCAGTATTTT.

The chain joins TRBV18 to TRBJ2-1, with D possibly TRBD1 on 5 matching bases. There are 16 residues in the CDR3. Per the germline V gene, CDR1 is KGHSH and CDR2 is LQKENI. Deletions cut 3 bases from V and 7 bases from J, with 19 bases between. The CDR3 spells CASSPPLGQLINEQFF. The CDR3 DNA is TGTGCCAGCTCACCGCCTTTAGGACAACTTATTAATGAGCAGTTCTTC.

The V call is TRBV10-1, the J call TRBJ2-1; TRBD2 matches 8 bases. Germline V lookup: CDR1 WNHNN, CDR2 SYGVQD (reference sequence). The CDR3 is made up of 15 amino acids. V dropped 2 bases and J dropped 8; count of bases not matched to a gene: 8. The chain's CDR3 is CASSEMAGGTHEQFF. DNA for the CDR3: TGCGCCAGCAGTGAGATGGCGGGAGGAACACATGAGCAGTTCTTC.

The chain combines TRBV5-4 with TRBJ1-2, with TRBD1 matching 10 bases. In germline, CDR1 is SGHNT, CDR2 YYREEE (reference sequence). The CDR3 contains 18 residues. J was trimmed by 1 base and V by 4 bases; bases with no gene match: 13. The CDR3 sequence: CASSRQMAGTGDNYGYTF. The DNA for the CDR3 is TGTGCCAGCAGCCGGCAGATGGCCGGGACAGGGGATAACTATGGCTACACCTTC.

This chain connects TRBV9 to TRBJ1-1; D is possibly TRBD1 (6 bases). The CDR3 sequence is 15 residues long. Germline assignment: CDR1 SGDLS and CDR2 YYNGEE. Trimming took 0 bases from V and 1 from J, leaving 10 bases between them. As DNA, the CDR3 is TGTGCCAGCAGCGTAGGGGGCAGGGGGAACACTGAAGCTTTCTTT. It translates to CASSVGGRGNTEAFF.

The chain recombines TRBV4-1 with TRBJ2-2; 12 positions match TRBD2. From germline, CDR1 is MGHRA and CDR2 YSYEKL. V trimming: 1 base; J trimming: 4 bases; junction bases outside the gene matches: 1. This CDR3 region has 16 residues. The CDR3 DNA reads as TGCGCCAGCAGCCAAGCTAGCGGGAGGGTCACCGGGGAGCTGTTTTTT. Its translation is CASSQASGRVTGELFF.

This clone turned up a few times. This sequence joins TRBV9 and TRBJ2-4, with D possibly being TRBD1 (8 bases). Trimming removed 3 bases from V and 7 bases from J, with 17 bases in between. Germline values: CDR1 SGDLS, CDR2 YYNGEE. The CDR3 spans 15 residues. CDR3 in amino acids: CASSGGQGGANIQYF. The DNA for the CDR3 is TGTGCCAGCAGCGGAGGACAGGGAGGGGCGAACATTCAGTACTTC. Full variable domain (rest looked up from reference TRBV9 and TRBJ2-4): DSGVTQTPKHLITATGQRVTLRCSPRSGDLSVYWYQQSLDQGLQFLIQYYNGEERAKGNILERFSAQQFPDLHSELNLSSLELGDSALYFCASSGGQGGANIQYFGAGTRLSVL.

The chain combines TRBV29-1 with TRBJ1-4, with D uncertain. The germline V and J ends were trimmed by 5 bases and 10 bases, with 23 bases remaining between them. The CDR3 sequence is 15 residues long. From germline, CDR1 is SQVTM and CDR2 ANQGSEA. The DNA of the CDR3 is TGCAGCGTTAAGATTCAGACTGAGCCGTTTGGAAAACTGTTTTTT. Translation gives CSVKIQTEPFGKLFF.

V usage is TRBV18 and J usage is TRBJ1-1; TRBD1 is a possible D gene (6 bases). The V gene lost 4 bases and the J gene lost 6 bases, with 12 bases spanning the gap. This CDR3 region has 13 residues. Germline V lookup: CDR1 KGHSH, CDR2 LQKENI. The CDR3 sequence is CASSLQGSAEAFF. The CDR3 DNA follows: TGTGCCAGCTCACTACAGGGCTCGGCTGAAGCTTTCTTT.

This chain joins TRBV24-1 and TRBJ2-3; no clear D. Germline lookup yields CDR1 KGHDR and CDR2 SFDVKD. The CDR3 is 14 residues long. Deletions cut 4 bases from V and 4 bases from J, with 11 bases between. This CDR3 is CATSEAGSPDTQYF. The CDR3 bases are TGTGCCACCAGTGAAGCAGGATCCCCAGATACGCAGTATTTT.

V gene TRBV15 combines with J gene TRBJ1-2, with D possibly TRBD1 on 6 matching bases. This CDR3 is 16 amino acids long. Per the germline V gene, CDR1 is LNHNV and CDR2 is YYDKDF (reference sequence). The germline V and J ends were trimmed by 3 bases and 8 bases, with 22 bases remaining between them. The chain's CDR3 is CATSREYRVLGFGYTF. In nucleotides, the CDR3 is TGTGCCACCAGCAGGGAGTACAGGGTTTTGGGTTTCGGCTACACCTTC.

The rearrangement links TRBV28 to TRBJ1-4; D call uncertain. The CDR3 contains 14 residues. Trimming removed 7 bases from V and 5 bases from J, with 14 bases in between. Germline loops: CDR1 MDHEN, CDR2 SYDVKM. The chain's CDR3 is CASIASGQNEKLFF. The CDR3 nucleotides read TGTGCCAGCATCGCTTCCGGGCAAAATGAAAAACTGTTTTTT.

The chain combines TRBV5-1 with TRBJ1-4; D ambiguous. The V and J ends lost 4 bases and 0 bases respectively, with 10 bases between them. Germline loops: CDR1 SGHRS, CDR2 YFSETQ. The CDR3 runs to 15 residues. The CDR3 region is CASSPTSATNEKLFF. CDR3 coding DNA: TGCGCCAGCAGCCCGACGTCGGCAACTAATGAAAAACTGTTTTTT.

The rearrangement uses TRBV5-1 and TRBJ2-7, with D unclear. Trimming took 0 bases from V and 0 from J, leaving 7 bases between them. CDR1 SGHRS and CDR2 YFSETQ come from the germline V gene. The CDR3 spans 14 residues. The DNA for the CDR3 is TGCGCCAGCAGCTTGGTTCAGAGCTCCTACGAGCAGTACTTC. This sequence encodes CASSLVQSSYEQYF.

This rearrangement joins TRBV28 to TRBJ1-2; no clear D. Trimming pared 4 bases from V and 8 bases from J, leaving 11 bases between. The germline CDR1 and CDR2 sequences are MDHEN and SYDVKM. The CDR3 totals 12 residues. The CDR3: CASSYINSGYTF. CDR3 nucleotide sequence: TGTGCCAGCAGTTATATAAACTCAGGCTACACCTTC.

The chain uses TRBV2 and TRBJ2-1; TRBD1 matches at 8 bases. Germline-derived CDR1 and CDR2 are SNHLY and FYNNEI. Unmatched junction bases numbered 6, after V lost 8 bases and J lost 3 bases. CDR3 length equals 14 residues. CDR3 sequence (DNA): TGTGCCAGCGGCGCCGGACAGGGCTACAATGAGCAGTTCTTC. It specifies CASGAGQGYNEQFF.

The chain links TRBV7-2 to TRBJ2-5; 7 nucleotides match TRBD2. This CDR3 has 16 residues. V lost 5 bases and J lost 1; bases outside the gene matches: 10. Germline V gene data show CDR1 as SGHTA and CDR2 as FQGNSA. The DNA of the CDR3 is TGTGCCAGCAGCCCCCAGATGGGGGGGTCCCAAGAGACCCAGTACTTC. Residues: CASSPQMGGSQETQYF.

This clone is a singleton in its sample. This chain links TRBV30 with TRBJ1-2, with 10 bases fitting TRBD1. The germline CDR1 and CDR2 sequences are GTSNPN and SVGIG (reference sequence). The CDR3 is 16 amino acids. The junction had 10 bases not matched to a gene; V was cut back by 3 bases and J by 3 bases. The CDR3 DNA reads TGTGCCTGGAGGGGACAGGGGAGATCCCTTTACTATGGCTACACCTTC. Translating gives CAWRGQGRSLYYGYTF.

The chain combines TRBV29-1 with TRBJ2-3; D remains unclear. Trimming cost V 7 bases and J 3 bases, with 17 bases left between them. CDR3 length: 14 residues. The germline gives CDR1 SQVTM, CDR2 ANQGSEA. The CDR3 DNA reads TGCAGCGGTGACCCGATCCGTAGGACAGATACGCAGTATTTT. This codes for CSGDPIRRTDTQYF.

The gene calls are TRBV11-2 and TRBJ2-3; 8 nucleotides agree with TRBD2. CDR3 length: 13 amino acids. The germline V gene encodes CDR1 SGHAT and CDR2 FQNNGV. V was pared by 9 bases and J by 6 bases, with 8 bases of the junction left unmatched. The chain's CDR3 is CASKAGVRDTQYF. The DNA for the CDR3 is TGTGCCAGTAAAGCGGGAGTCAGGGATACGCAGTATTTT.

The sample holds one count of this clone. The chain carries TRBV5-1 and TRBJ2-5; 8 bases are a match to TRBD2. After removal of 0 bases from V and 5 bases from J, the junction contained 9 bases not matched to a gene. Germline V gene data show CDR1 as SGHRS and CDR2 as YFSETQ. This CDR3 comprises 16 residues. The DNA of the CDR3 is TGCGCCAGCAGCTTGGGTCCGGCTAGCGGGCCGGAGACCCAGTACTTC. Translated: CASSLGPASGPETQYF.

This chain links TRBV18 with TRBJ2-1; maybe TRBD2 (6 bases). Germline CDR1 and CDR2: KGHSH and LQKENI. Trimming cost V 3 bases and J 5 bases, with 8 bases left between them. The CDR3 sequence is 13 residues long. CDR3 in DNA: TGTGCCAGCTCACCGCGGGGAGACAATGAGCAGTTCTTC. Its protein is CASSPRGDNEQFF.

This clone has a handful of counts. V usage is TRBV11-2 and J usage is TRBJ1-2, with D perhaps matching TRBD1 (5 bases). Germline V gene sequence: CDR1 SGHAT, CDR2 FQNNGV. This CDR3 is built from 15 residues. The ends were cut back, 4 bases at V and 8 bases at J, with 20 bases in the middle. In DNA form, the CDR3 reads TGTGCCAGCAGCTCCGTTTGGAGGGGCACGTACGGCTACACCTTC. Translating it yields CASSSVWRGTYGYTF. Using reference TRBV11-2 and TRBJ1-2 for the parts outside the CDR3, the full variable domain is EAGVAQSPRYKIIEKRQSVAFWCNPISGHATLYWYQQILGQGPKLLIQFQNNGVVDDSQLPKDRFSAERLKGVDSTLKIQPAKLEDSAVYLCASSSVWRGTYGYTFGSGTRLTVV.

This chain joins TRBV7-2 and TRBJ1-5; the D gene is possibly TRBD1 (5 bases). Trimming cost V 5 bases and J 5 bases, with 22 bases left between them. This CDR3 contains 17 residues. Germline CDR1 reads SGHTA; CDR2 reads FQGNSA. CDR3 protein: CASSPWGGLTFYQPQHF. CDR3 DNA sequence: TGTGCCAGCAGCCCCTGGGGGGGACTGACTTTTTATCAGCCCCAGCATTTT.